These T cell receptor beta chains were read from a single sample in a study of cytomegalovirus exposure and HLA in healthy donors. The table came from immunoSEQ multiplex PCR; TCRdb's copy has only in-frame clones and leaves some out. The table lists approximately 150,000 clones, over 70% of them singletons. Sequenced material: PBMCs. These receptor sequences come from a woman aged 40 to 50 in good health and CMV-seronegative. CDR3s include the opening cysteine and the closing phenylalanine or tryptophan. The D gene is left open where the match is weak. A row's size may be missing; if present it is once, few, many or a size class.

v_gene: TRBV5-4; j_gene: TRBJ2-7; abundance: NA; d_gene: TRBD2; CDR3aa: CASSLRRGIGYEQYF; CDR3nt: TGTGCCAGCAGCTTGAGGCGGGGGATCGGTTACGAGCAGTACTTC
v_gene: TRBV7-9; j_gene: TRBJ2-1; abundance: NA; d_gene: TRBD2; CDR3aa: CASSPAHILASGEQFF; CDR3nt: TGTGCCAGCAGCCCCGCCCACATTTTGGCTAGCGGAGAGCAGTTCTTC
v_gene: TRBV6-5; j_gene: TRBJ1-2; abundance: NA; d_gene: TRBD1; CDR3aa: CATIEGANGYTF; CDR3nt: TGTGCCACCATCGAGGGGGCGAATGGCTACACCTTC
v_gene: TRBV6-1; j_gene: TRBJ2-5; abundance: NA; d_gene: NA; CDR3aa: CASSPDWNQETQYF; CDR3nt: TGTGCCAGCAGCCCAGACTGGAACCAAGAGACCCAGTACTTC
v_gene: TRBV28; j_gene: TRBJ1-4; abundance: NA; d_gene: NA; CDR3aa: CASSLSGDGEKLFF; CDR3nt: TGTGCCAGCAGTTTATCAGGGGATGGGGAAAAACTGTTTTTT
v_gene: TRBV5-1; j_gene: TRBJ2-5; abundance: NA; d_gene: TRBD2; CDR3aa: CASSSSRLAGKETQYF; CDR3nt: TGCGCCAGCAGCTCGAGCCGACTAGCGGGGAAAGAGACCCAGTACTTC
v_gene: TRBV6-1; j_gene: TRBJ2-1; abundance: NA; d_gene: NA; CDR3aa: CASSPRESYNEQFF; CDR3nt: TGTGCCAGCAGTCCTCGGGAGTCCTACAATGAGCAGTTCTTC
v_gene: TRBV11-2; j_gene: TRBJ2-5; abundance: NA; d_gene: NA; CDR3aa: CASSTQETQYF; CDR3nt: TGTGCCAGCAGCACTCAAGAGACCCAGTACTTC
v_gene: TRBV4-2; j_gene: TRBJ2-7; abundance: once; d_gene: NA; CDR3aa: CASSQDEAYEQYF; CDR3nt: TGTGCCAGCAGCCAAGATGAGGCTTACGAGCAGTACTTC
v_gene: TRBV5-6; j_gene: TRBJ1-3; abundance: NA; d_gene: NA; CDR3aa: CASSFAGSSGNTIYF; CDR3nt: TGTGCCAGCAGCTTCGCCGGTTCCTCTGGAAACACCATATATTTT
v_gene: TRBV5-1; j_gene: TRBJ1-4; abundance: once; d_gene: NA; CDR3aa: CASGYLGQPGEKLFF; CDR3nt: TGCGCCAGCGGCTACCTAGGGCAGCCAGGGGAAAAACTGTTTTTT
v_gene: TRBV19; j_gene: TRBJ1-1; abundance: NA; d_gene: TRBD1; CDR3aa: CASSMGQRGTEAFF; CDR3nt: TGTGCCAGTAGTATGGGACAGAGGGGTACTGAAGCTTTCTTT
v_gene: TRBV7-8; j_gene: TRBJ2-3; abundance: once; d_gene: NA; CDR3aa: CASSLLRDTQYF; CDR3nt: TGTGCCAGCAGCTTACTGAGGGATACGCAGTATTTT
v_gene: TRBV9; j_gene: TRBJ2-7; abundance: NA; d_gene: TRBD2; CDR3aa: CASSEGYEGTSDEQYF; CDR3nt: TGTGCCAGCAGCGAGGGGTATGAGGGGACTAGTGATGAGCAGTACTTC
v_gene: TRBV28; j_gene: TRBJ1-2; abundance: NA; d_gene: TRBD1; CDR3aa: CASSSRTGRNYGYTF; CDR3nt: TGTGCCAGCAGTTCAAGGACAGGGCGAAACTATGGCTACACCTTC
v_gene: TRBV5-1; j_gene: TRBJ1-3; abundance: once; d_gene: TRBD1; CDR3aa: CASSRTGEGNTIYF; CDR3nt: TGCGCCAGCAGCCGGACAGGGGAAGGAAACACCATATATTTT
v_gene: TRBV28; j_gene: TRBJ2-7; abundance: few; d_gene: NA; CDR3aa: CASTGSRVSYEQYF; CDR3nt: TGTGCCAGCACCGGCAGCAGGGTCTCCTACGAGCAGTACTTC
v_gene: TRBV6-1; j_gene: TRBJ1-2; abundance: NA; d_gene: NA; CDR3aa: CASSETGNYGYTF; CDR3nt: TGTGCCAGCAGCGAAACAGGGAACTATGGCTACACCTTC
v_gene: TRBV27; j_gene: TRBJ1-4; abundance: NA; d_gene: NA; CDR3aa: CASSLLREDEKLFF; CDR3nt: TGTGCCAGCAGTTTACTCAGAGAGGATGAAAAACTGTTTTTT
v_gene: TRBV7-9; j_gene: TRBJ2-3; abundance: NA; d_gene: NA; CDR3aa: CSSSSPGLAIRTDTQYF; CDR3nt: TGTTCCAGCAGCTCACCCGGGCTAGCGATCCGAACAGATACGCAGTATTTT
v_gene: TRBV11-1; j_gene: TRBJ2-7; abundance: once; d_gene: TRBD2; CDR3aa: CASSVGGTSYEQYF; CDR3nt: TGTGCCAGCAGCGTGGGGGGGACCTCCTACGAGCAGTACTTC
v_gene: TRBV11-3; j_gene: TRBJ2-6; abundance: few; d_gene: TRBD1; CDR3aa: CASSLRPGQGAGANVLTF; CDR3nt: TGTGCCAGCAGCTTAAGGCCGGGACAGGGAGCTGGGGCCAACGTCCTGACTTTC
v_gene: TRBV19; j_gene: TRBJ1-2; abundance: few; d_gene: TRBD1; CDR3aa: CASTPQGGDGYTF; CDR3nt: TGTGCCAGCACCCCCCAAGGGGGCGATGGCTACACCTTC
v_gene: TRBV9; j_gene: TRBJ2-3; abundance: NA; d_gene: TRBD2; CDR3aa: CASSAEGAGVGDTQYF; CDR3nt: TGTGCCAGCAGCGCCGAGGGAGCGGGAGTTGGAGATACGCAGTATTTT
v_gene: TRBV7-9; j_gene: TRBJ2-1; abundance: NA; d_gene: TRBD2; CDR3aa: CASSRGLADSYNEQFF; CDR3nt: TGTGCCAGCAGCAGGGGACTAGCGGACTCCTACAATGAGCAGTTCTTC